A selection of T cell receptor beta chains follows, all from one sample in a study of shared clonotypes between healthy human individuals. Some clones are missing from TCRdb's copy, which holds only in-frame ones; the method was immunoSEQ multiplex PCR. The data contain roughly 110,000 clones, about two thirds of them seen just once; the ten biggest clones take up approximately 23%. Material: memory CD8+ T cells sorted from blood. These receptors all stem from a woman aged 25 to 39 in good health. Both conserved end residues are part of each CDR3. The order of the fields is V gene, J gene, clone size, D gene, CDR3 protein, CDR3 DNA. D genes are given only for firm matches. Not all rows give a size; the values are once, few, many and, for expanded clones, a class.

v_call: TRBV13; j_call: TRBJ2-2; clone_size: -; d_call: TRBD1; cdr3_aa: CASSQGTGGELFF; cdr3_nt: TGTGCCAGCAGCCAAGGGACAGGCGGGGAGCTGTTTTTT
v_call: TRBV15; j_call: TRBJ2-7; clone_size: many; d_call: -; cdr3_aa: CATSAEQYF; cdr3_nt: TGTGCCACCAGCGCCGAGCAGTACTTC
v_call: TRBV7-9; j_call: TRBJ2-7; clone_size: few; d_call: TRBD1; cdr3_aa: CASNRGQGLFSGEQYF; cdr3_nt: TGTGCCAGCAACCGGGGACAGGGTCTTTTTAGTGGCGAGCAGTACTTC
v_call: TRBV4-2; j_call: TRBJ1-3; clone_size: many; d_call: TRBD1; cdr3_aa: CASSQGQGEGNTIYF; cdr3_nt: TGTGCCAGCAGCCAAGGACAGGGGGAAGGAAACACCATATATTTT
v_call: TRBV28; j_call: TRBJ1-3; clone_size: once; d_call: TRBD1; cdr3_aa: CASSLWTGGNTIYF; cdr3_nt: TGTGCCAGCAGTTTATGGACAGGGGGAAACACCATATATTTT
v_call: TRBV21-1; j_call: TRBJ2-3; clone_size: -; d_call: -; cdr3_aa: CASSPHVGGRLSSTDTQYF; cdr3_nt: TGTGCCAGCAGCCCTCATGTTGGCGGGAGACTGTCTAGCACAGATACGCAGTATTTT
v_call: TRBV6-4; j_call: TRBJ2-7; clone_size: -; d_call: TRBD2; cdr3_aa: CASSERSSGAYEQYF; cdr3_nt: TGTGCCAGCAGTGAACGATCTAGCGGCGCCTACGAGCAGTACTTC
v_call: TRBV28; j_call: TRBJ2-7; clone_size: once; d_call: -; cdr3_aa: CASRTALLTRSEQYF; cdr3_nt: TGTGCCAGCAGGACCGCCCTCCTGACTAGGTCCGAGCAGTACTTC
v_call: TRBV18; j_call: TRBJ1-1; clone_size: -; d_call: -; cdr3_aa: CASSPPVGTEAFF; cdr3_nt: TGTGCCAGCTCACCACCGGTAGGAACTGAAGCTTTCTTT
v_call: TRBV10-2; j_call: TRBJ2-7; clone_size: -; d_call: TRBD2; cdr3_aa: CASTSGRLSYEQYF; cdr3_nt: TGCGCCAGCACAAGCGGGAGGCTCTCCTACGAGCAGTACTTC
v_call: TRBV4-1; j_call: TRBJ2-7; clone_size: -; d_call: -; cdr3_aa: CASSQRGYEQYF; cdr3_nt: TGCGCCAGCAGCCAACGGGGTTACGAGCAGTACTTC
v_call: TRBV27; j_call: TRBJ2-2; clone_size: -; d_call: -; cdr3_aa: CASSLYRNTGELFF; cdr3_nt: TGTGCCAGCAGTTTATACCGGAACACCGGGGAGCTGTTTTTT
v_call: TRBV27; j_call: TRBJ2-1; clone_size: -; d_call: TRBD2; cdr3_aa: CASSSNPRGGWFF; cdr3_nt: TGTGCCAGCAGTTCAAATCCGCGGGGGGGTTGGTTCTTC
v_call: TRBV11-3; j_call: TRBJ2-7; clone_size: -; d_call: -; cdr3_aa: CASSLTQAGEQYF; cdr3_nt: TGTGCCAGCAGCTTAACCCAAGCGGGCGAGCAGTACTTC
v_call: TRBV28; j_call: TRBJ2-3; clone_size: -; d_call: TRBD1; cdr3_aa: CASRDRGQTDTQYF; cdr3_nt: TGTGCCAGCAGGGACAGGGGGCAAACAGATACGCAGTATTTT
v_call: TRBV27; j_call: TRBJ2-7; clone_size: once; d_call: TRBD2; cdr3_aa: CASSLTPGTSGRRPYEQYF; cdr3_nt: TGTGCCAGCAGTTTAACCCCCGGGACTAGCGGGAGGAGGCCGTACGAGCAGTACTTC
v_call: TRBV11-2; j_call: TRBJ2-7; clone_size: -; d_call: -; cdr3_aa: CASSEGSSATYEQYF; cdr3_nt: TGTGCCAGCAGCGAGGGGTCTAGCGCGACCTACGAGCAGTACTTC
v_call: TRBV5-1; j_call: TRBJ2-3; clone_size: -; d_call: TRBD2; cdr3_aa: CASSLEGRGDTDTQYF; cdr3_nt: TGCGCCAGCAGCTTGGAAGGCCGGGGGGACACAGATACGCAGTATTTT
v_call: TRBV28; j_call: TRBJ1-2; clone_size: -; d_call: -; cdr3_aa: CASSPGTYGYTF; cdr3_nt: TGTGCCAGCAGTCCCGGGACATATGGCTACACCTTC
v_call: TRBV28; j_call: TRBJ2-7; clone_size: many; d_call: -; cdr3_aa: CASSLLRAGSSYEQYF; cdr3_nt: TGTGCCAGCAGTCTCCTACGGGCAGGGAGCTCCTACGAGCAGTACTTC
v_call: TRBV29-1; j_call: TRBJ2-7; clone_size: few; d_call: -; cdr3_aa: CSVLLTDPVYEQYF; cdr3_nt: TGCAGCGTTCTGTTAACAGATCCTGTCTACGAGCAGTACTTC
v_call: TRBV23-1; j_call: TRBJ1-1; clone_size: -; d_call: -; cdr3_aa: CASSQSPRSPGTGVNSGFF; cdr3_nt: TGCGCCAGCAGTCAAAGCCCTAGAAGTCCCGGGACCGGTGTTAATAGTGGTTTCTTT
v_call: TRBV11-2; j_call: TRBJ1-5; clone_size: few; d_call: -; cdr3_aa: CASSLVHGDNQPQHF; cdr3_nt: TGTGCCAGCAGCTTAGTTCATGGAGACAATCAGCCCCAGCATTTT
v_call: TRBV25-1; j_call: TRBJ2-7; clone_size: few; d_call: TRBD2; cdr3_aa: CASSDTGTSGRYEQYF; cdr3_nt: TGTGCCAGCAGCGACACCGGGACTAGCGGGAGATACGAGCAGTACTTC
v_call: TRBV19; j_call: TRBJ2-1; clone_size: -; d_call: TRBD2; cdr3_aa: CASSPGLAGNEQFF; cdr3_nt: TGTGCCAGTAGTCCAGGACTAGCGGGGAATGAGCAGTTCTTC
v_call: TRBV7-9; j_call: TRBJ1-1; clone_size: -; d_call: -; cdr3_aa: CASSLGSAGSGNTEAFF; cdr3_nt: TGTGCCAGCAGCTTAGGTTCGGCAGGGTCGGGGAACACTGAAGCTTTCTTT
v_call: TRBV5-1; j_call: TRBJ1-2; clone_size: -; d_call: -; cdr3_aa: CASSWWRMVGYTF; cdr3_nt: TGCGCCAGCAGCTGGTGGCGGATGGTGGGCTACACCTTC
v_call: TRBV19; j_call: TRBJ2-1; clone_size: few; d_call: -; cdr3_aa: CASSIGRNNEQFF; cdr3_nt: TGTGCCAGTAGTATAGGGAGAAACAATGAGCAGTTCTTC
v_call: TRBV9; j_call: TRBJ2-7; clone_size: -; d_call: -; cdr3_aa: CASSMGIPPYEQYF; cdr3_nt: TGTGCCAGCAGCATGGGGATACCACCCTACGAGCAGTACTTC
v_call: TRBV6-1; j_call: TRBJ2-7; clone_size: -; d_call: -; cdr3_aa: CASSGGPGPFYEQYF; cdr3_nt: TGTGCCAGCAGCGGAGGACCCGGACCGTTCTACGAGCAGTACTTC
v_call: TRBV11-3; j_call: TRBJ2-3; clone_size: -; d_call: TRBD2; cdr3_aa: CASSSGTSGRTGAPTDTQYF; cdr3_nt: TGTGCCAGCAGCTCTGGGACTAGCGGGAGGACGGGGGCACCCACAGATACGCAGTATTTT
v_call: TRBV6-6; j_call: TRBJ2-7; clone_size: -; d_call: -; cdr3_aa: CASSDGPTWTYF; cdr3_nt: TGTGCCAGCAGCGATGGGCCCACTTGGACGTACTTC
v_call: TRBV19; j_call: TRBJ2-7; clone_size: few; d_call: TRBD2; cdr3_aa: CASSASSGSYEQYF; cdr3_nt: TGTGCCAGTAGTGCATCTAGCGGGTCCTACGAGCAGTACTTC
v_call: TRBV28; j_call: TRBJ2-7; clone_size: -; d_call: TRBD1; cdr3_aa: CASSWTGGMSYEQYF; cdr3_nt: TGTGCCAGCAGTTGGACAGGGGGTATGTCCTACGAGCAGTACTTC
v_call: TRBV28; j_call: TRBJ2-7; clone_size: -; d_call: -; cdr3_aa: CASSLKLHYRDSSYEQYF; cdr3_nt: TGTGCCAGCAGTTTAAAACTACACTACAGGGATAGCTCCTACGAGCAGTACTTC
v_call: TRBV5-6; j_call: TRBJ2-3; clone_size: -; d_call: -; cdr3_aa: CASSTPLVGTDTQYF; cdr3_nt: TGTGCCAGCAGTACCCCCCTAGTCGGCACAGATACGCAGTATTTT
v_call: TRBV11-2; j_call: TRBJ2-7; clone_size: -; d_call: -; cdr3_aa: CASSFAPGVAYEQYF; cdr3_nt: TGTGCCAGCAGCTTTGCTCCCGGGGTCGCCTACGAGCAGTACTTC
v_call: TRBV28; j_call: TRBJ1-3; clone_size: -; d_call: -; cdr3_aa: CASNGGRRSGNTIYF; cdr3_nt: TGTGCCAGCAACGGGGGTCGTCGCTCTGGAAACACCATATATTTT
v_call: TRBV25-1; j_call: TRBJ1-1; clone_size: -; d_call: -; cdr3_aa: CASSVQGWTEAFF; cdr3_nt: TGTGCCAGCAGTGTTCAGGGGTGGACTGAAGCTTTCTTT
v_call: TRBV9; j_call: TRBJ2-7; clone_size: -; d_call: -; cdr3_aa: CASSGARSGAYYEQYF; cdr3_nt: TGTGCCAGCAGCGGCGCCCGGTCGGGGGCGTACTACGAGCAGTACTTC
v_call: TRBV2; j_call: TRBJ2-7; clone_size: -; d_call: -; cdr3_aa: CASSEWGLQPYEQYF; cdr3_nt: TGTGCCAGCAGTGAATGGGGACTCCAACCCTACGAGCAGTACTTC
v_call: TRBV11-2; j_call: TRBJ2-7; clone_size: -; d_call: TRBD2; cdr3_aa: CASSLSGGAYEQYF; cdr3_nt: TGTGCCAGCAGCTTATCGGGAGGCGCCTACGAGCAGTACTTC
v_call: TRBV14; j_call: TRBJ2-6; clone_size: -; d_call: TRBD1; cdr3_aa: CASSRTDRGLFSGANVLTF; cdr3_nt: TGTGCCAGCAGCCGAACCGACAGGGGACTCTTTTCTGGGGCCAACGTCCTGACTTTC
v_call: TRBV19; j_call: TRBJ2-7; clone_size: many; d_call: TRBD1; cdr3_aa: CASSIISAGGFHEQYF; cdr3_nt: TGTGCCAGTAGTATTATATCGGCAGGGGGCTTCCACGAGCAGTACTTC
v_call: TRBV11-2; j_call: TRBJ1-1; clone_size: -; d_call: -; cdr3_aa: CASSLGVNTEAFF; cdr3_nt: TGTGCCAGCAGCTTAGGGGTGAACACTGAAGCTTTCTTT
v_call: TRBV11-2; j_call: TRBJ2-6; clone_size: -; d_call: -; cdr3_aa: CASSQSLTATKSGQRPDF; cdr3_nt: TGTGCCAGCAGCCAGTCCCTAACAGCAACAAAGTCGGGCCAACGTCCTGACTTC
v_call: TRBV30; j_call: TRBJ1-4; clone_size: -; d_call: -; cdr3_aa: CAWSVTNEKLFF; cdr3_nt: TGTGCCTGGAGTGTCACTAATGAAAAACTGTTTTTT
v_call: TRBV9; j_call: TRBJ1-5; clone_size: -; d_call: -; cdr3_aa: CASSAAVGQPQHF; cdr3_nt: TGTGCCAGCAGCGCTGCGGTGGGTCAGCCCCAGCATTTT
v_call: TRBV7-9; j_call: TRBJ2-3; clone_size: -; d_call: TRBD2; cdr3_aa: CASSLGTSGKLDTQYF; cdr3_nt: TGTGCCAGCAGCTTAGGTACTAGCGGGAAGCTAGATACGCAGTATTTT
v_call: TRBV28; j_call: TRBJ1-5; clone_size: -; d_call: TRBD1; cdr3_aa: CASSYPGQGSNQPQHF; cdr3_nt: TGTGCCAGCAGTTACCCGGGACAGGGTAGCAATCAGCCCCAGCATTTT
v_call: TRBV28; j_call: TRBJ2-3; clone_size: -; d_call: TRBD2; cdr3_aa: CATLAAGETDTQYF; cdr3_nt: TGTGCCACCCTAGCAGCGGGAGAGACAGATACGCAGTATTTT
v_call: TRBV9; j_call: TRBJ2-2; clone_size: -; d_call: -; cdr3_aa: CASSTGQIATGELFF; cdr3_nt: TGTGCCAGCAGCACCGGCCAGATCGCCACCGGGGAGCTGTTTTTT